The 2 T cell receptor beta chains presented below share a single source sample, sequenced in a study of graft-versus-host responses after intestinal transplantation. Processing was applied to graft tissue in order to liberate intraepithelial and lamina propria lymphocytes. Assay used: immunoSEQ multiplex PCR; TCRdb lists only in-frame clones, some missing. This table has tens of thousands of clones, about nine tenths appearing once. Sequencing used ileum tissue, obtained roughly 390 days after transplant. Receptor source: a human patient who received an intestinal transplant, so some T cells may come from the graft donor.

The rearrangement joins TRBV6-5 to TRBJ2-5; no clear D. The assigned J gene may be wrong: the sequence end matches TRBJ2-7 better. This CDR3 comprises 14 residues. The V gene's germline CDR1 is MNHEY and CDR2 SVGAGI. In DNA form, the CDR3 reads TGTGCCAGCAGTGCTAGGGTCTCTGAATACGAGCAGTACTTC. Protein: CASSARVSEYEQYF.

This clone was seen a single time. The V gene is TRBV6-1, the J gene TRBJ2-7, with a tentative D call TRBD1 (5 bases). This CDR3 has 15 amino acids. CDR1 and CDR2 from the germline V gene are MNHNS and SASEGT. The V end lost 4 bases, the J end lost 2 bases, and 15 bases lay between the germline ends. The CDR3: CASSASAGLTYEQYF. CDR3 sequence (DNA): TGTGCCAGCAGTGCCTCGGCAGGGTTAACCTACGAGCAGTACTTC.